This T cell receptor beta chain was sequenced during a study of T cells in Graves' hyperthyroidism and ophthalmopathy. The study's findings and limits: Onset of ophthalmopathy came a median 6.5 months after the model predicted it.

Trimming left V 1 base short and J 4 bases short, with 19 bases between. Looked up from germline, CDR1 is MGHRA and CDR2 is YSYEKL. CDR3 length: 17 residues. Researchers amplified the TCR beta CDR3 regions from RNA transcripts. Primed by the HTBI set, a first-round RT-PCR was run on the TCR CDR3. In TCRdb, the multiplex PCR reads were re-called with MiXCR into one record per CDR3 protein. Of 250,000 to 300,000 distinct CDR3 sequences listed, roughly 14% were seen once; the top ten hold about an eighth. As for this clonotype: Its antigen is unidentified.

Approximately 9.3 ml of fresh peripheral blood supplied the PBMCs. What was sequenced was blood. This TCR derives from a woman aged 40-49 years with Graves' hyperthyroidism that later progressed to Graves' ophthalmopathy. The chain recombines TRBV4-1 with TRBJ1-2; D is unresolved. CDR3 bases: TGCGCCAGCAGCCAAGGGAAAAGCCCATCCCTGGCCTATGGCTACACCTTC. Its protein product is CASSQGKSPSLAYGYTF.